The 6 T cell receptor beta chains given below trace back to one sample, sequenced in a study of T cells in Graves' hyperthyroidism and ophthalmopathy. What was amplified from RNA transcripts were TCR beta CDR3 regions. Using the HTBI primer set, a first-round RT-PCR was run on the TCR CDR3. TCRdb analysed the multiplex PCR reads with MiXCR anew, one entry per CDR3 protein. The table shows 400,000 to 550,000 distinct CDR3 sequences, with less than 25% occurring only once. Specimen: blood. These receptors originate from a woman in her twenties or thirties with Graves' ophthalmopathy.

This clonotype came up many times. The chain uses TRBV2 and TRBJ2-2; TRBD1 matches 7 bases. The germline gives CDR1 SNHLY, CDR2 FYNNEI. This CDR3 region has 16 residues. V was clipped by 3 bases and J by 10 bases; unmatched bases: 14. CDR3 in DNA: TGTGCCAGCAGTGACAGTTTACAGGGGATCGGCGAGGAGCTGTTTTTT. Translated, it gives CASSDSLQGIGEELFF.

This clonotype appeared a single time. The rearrangement joins TRBV20-1 to TRBJ2-7; D gene ambiguous. The CDR3 contains 12 residues. The germline V gene encodes CDR1 DFQATT and CDR2 SNEGSKA (reference sequence). Trimming took 3 bases from V and 6 from J, leaving 12 bases between them. CDR3 DNA: TGCAGTGCTAGCTCCTTCCCGGGCGAGCAGTACTTC. The encoded protein is CSASSFPGEQYF.

At least ten counts were recorded for this clonotype. The chain carries TRBV12-3 or TRBV12-4 and TRBJ1-3; weak D call: TRBD1 (6 bases). The CDR3 runs 14 residues. Trimming left V 5 bases short and J 7 bases short, with 15 bases between. The CDR3 loop reads CASSQRGSGNTIYF. CDR3 coding DNA: TGTGCCAGCAGTCAGAGGGGGTCGGGGAACACCATATATTTT.

Only a few counts were recorded for this clonotype. The chain couples TRBV5-1 to TRBJ1-2; TRBD1 aligns across 8 bases. Germline lookup yields CDR1 SGHRS and CDR2 YFSETQ. The CDR3 covers 15 residues. Losses at the gene ends were 4 bases for V and 0 bases for J; bases not matched to a gene: 5. CDR3 coding DNA: TGCGCCAGCAGCCCGGGACAGGCGACTAACTATGGCTACACCTTC. This codes for CASSPGQATNYGYTF.

This clonotype came up a few times. The CDR3 region is CSVGNTGELFF. The CDR3, as DNA: TGCAGCGTTGGAAACACCGGGGAGCTGTTTTTT. The gene calls are TRBV29-1 and TRBJ2-2; D is undetermined. The CDR3 length is 11 residues. Germline V gene data show CDR1 as SQVTM and CDR2 as ANQGSEA. V lost 4 bases and J 2 bases, leaving 2 bases between the germline ends.

This clonotype has just a few counts. V gene TRBV6-1 combines with J gene TRBJ1-2; TRBD1 matches 7 bases. V was clipped by 2 bases and J by 4 bases; unmatched bases: 7. The CDR3 has 15 amino acids. Germline CDR1 is MNHNS and CDR2 is SASEGT. The CDR3 coding sequence is TGTGCCAGCAGTGAAAGGGCAGGGGGTGGCTATGGCTACACCTTC. It translates to CASSERAGGGYGYTF.